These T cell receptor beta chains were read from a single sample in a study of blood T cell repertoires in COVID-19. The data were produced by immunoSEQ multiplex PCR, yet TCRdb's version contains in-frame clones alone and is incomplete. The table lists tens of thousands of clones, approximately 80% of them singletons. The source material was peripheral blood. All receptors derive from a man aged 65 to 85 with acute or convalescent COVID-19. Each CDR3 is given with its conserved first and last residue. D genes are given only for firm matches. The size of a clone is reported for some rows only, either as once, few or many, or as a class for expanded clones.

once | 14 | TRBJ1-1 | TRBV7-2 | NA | CASSSWASNTEAFF | TGTGCCAGCAGCTCCTGGGCCTCGAACACTGAAGCTTTCTTT
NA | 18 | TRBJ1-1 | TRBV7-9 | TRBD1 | CASSSGTGLTGKNTEAFF | TGTGCCAGCAGCTCCGGGACAGGGCTAACGGGAAAGAACACTGAAGCCTTCTTT
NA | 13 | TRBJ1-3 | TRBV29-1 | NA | CSVQQDSGNTIYF | TGCAGCGTACAACAGGACTCTGGAAACACCATATATTTT
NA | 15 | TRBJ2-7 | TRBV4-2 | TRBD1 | CASSQALGQGYEQYF | TGTGCCAGCAGCCAAGCCCTAGGACAGGGGTACGAGCAGTACTTC
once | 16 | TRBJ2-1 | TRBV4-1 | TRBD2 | CASSLQVAGAYNEQFF | TGCGCCAGCAGCCTTCAAGTAGCGGGGGCATACAATGAGCAGTTCTTC
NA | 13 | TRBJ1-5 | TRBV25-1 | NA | CASSEGTGRPQHF | TGTGCCAGCAGTGAGGGGACTGGTCGGCCCCAGCATTTT
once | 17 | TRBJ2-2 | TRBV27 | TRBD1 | CASSLKGQGAYTGELFF | TGTGCCAGCAGTTTAAAGGGGCAGGGGGCGTACACCGGGGAGCTGTTTTTT
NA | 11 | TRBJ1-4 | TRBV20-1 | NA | CSAPLYEKLFF | TGCAGTGCCCCCCTATATGAAAAACTGTTTTTT
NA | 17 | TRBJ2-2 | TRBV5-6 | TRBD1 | CASRDGIGQARTGELFF | TGTGCCAGCAGGGACGGGATCGGACAGGCAAGGACCGGGGAGCTGTTTTTT
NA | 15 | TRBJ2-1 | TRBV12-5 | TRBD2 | CASGLLIAGGHEQFF | TGTGCTAGTGGTTTGCTGATAGCGGGGGGGCATGAGCAGTTCTTC
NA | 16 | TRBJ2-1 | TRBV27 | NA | CASSPPPGMGHNEQFF | TGTGCCAGCAGTCCCCCCCCAGGGATGGGGCACAATGAGCAGTTCTTC
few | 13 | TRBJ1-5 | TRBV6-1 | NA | CASSENTNQPQHF | TGTGCCAGCAGTGAAAACACAAATCAGCCCCAGCATTTT
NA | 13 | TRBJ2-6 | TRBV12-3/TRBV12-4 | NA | CARGGPGANVLTF | TGTGCCCGAGGGGGTCCCGGGGCCAACGTCCTGACTTTC
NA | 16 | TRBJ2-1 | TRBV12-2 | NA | CASRLELGPKENEQFF | TGTGCAAGTCGCTTAGAGTTGGGGCCGAAGGAGAATGAGCAGTTCTTC
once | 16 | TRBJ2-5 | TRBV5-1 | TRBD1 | CASSTSTGTGEETQYF | TGCGCCAGCAGCACTAGTACCGGGACAGGGGAAGAGACCCAGTACTTC
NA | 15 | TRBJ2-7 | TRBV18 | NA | CASSQHRDIAAEQYF | TGTGCCAGCTCACAACACCGGGACATCGCCGCCGAGCAGTACTTC
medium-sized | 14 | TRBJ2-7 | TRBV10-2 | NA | CASSEPIRSYEQYF | TGCGCCAGCAGTGAGCCTATACGCTCCTACGAGCAGTACTTC
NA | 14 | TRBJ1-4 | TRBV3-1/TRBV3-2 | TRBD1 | CASSPIGTDEKLFF | TGTGCCAGCAGCCCGATCGGGACAGATGAAAAACTGTTTTTT
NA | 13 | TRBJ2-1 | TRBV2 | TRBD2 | CASSGALYNEQFF | TGTGCCAGTAGCGGGGCCCTCTACAATGAGCAGTTCTTC
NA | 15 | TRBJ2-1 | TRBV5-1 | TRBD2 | CASSPLLAGGGEQFF | TGCGCCAGCAGCCCCCTACTAGCGGGGGGGGGTGAGCAGTTCTTC
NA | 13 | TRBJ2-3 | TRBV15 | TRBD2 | CATSATSGTTQYF | TGTGCCACCAGCGCGACTAGCGGGACTACGCAGTATTTT
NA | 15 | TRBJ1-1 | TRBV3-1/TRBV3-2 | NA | CASSQDQGPNTEAFF | TGTGCCAGCAGCCAAGATCAGGGGCCGAACACTGAAGCTTTCTTT
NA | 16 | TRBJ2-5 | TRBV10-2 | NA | CASSEQSQRIQETQYF | TGCGCCAGCAGTGAGCAAAGCCAAAGAATCCAAGAGACCCAGTACTTC
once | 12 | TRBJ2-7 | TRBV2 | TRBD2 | CASRLAGASSYF | TGTGCCAGCAGACTAGCGGGGGCCTCGTCGTACTTC
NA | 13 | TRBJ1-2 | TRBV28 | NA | CASSLGRLDSYTF | TGTGCCAGCAGTTTGGGGCGTCTTGATTCCTACACCTTC
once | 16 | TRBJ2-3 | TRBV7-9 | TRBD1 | CASSLPPGQGADTQYF | TGTGCCAGCAGCTTACCCCCGGGACAGGGCGCAGATACGCAGTATTTT
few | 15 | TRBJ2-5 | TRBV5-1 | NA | CASSLGRGVQETQYF | TGCGCCAGCAGCTTGGGCAGGGGCGTTCAAGAGACCCAGTACTTC
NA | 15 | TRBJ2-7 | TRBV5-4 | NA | CASSPLGQSTYEQYF | TGTGCCAGCAGCCCCCTGGGGCAGTCAACCTACGAGCAGTACTTC
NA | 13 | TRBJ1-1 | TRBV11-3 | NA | CASSAGGNTEAFF | TGTGCCAGCAGCGCGGGCGGGAACACTGAAGCTTTCTTT
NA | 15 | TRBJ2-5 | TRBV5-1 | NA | CASSLGETGQETQYF | TGCGCCAGCAGCTTGGGGGAGACAGGCCAAGAGACCCAGTACTTC